Following are 27 T cell receptor beta chains from one sample sequenced in a study. The sorted Tregs were CD4+CD25+CD127-/low cells. TRBV12-4/TRBJ1-2 clonotypes were amplified with adaptor-ligated barcode primers. MiXCR was run by TCRdb on the multiplex PCR reads, yielding one entry per CDR3 protein. The sample includes over 2,000 distinct CDR3 sequences, approximately 1% of them seen just once. Sequenced: tumor-infiltrating Tregs sorted from the breast tumor. These receptors all stem from a female donor with breast cancer.

At least ten counts were recorded for this clonotype. This chain links TRBV12-3 or TRBV12-4 with TRBJ1-2; D may be TRBD1 (6 bases). The CDR3 is 13 residues long. V lost 6 bases, J lost 6 bases, and 14 bases lay in between. For the CDR3, the DNA is TGTGCCAGCAGACCCGACAGGCTACATGGCTACACCTTC. Residues: CASRPDRLHGYTF.

Within the sample, this clonotype is medium-sized. This chain joins TRBV12-3 or TRBV12-4 and TRBJ1-2, with D unclear. This CDR3 contains 13 residues. V was pared by 6 bases and J by 6 bases, with 14 bases between. The CDR3, as DNA: TGTGCCAGCAGGACAAGGGATTGGCATGGCTACACCTTC. Translating gives CASRTRDWHGYTF.

By frequency in the sample, this clonotype is medium-sized (0.01 to 0.1%). The V call is TRBV12-3 or TRBV12-4, the J call TRBJ1-2; the D is unclear. CDR3 length: 14 residues. Deletions cut 6 bases from V and 0 bases from J, with 11 bases between. The CDR3 DNA follows: TGTGCCAGCAGCCCTCGCCGTTCTAACTATGGCTACACCTTC. Its translation: CASSPRRSNYGYTF.

In its sample, this clonotype ranks as large. The chain recombines TRBV12-3 or TRBV12-4 with TRBJ1-2; the match to TRBD1 covers 7 bases. The ends lost 4 bases at V and 7 bases at J; junction bases unmatched: 6. CDR3 size: 13 residues. This chain's CDR3 is CASSSTGVVGYTF. In nucleotides, the CDR3 is TGTGCCAGCAGTTCAACAGGGGTCGTTGGCTACACCTTC.

This clonotype rates as medium-sized. This chain uses TRBV12-3 or TRBV12-4 with TRBJ1-2; weak D call: TRBD1 (5 bases). With 5 bases removed from V and 7 bases from J, the gap between germline ends came to 23 bases. The CDR3 spans 16 residues. CDR3 bases: TGTGCCAGCAGTCCGGCACGAGGGGTTACGGGCTTTGGCTACACCTTC. As protein: CASSPARGVTGFGYTF.

Within the sample, this clonotype is medium-sized (0.01 to 0.1%). V gene TRBV12-3 or TRBV12-4 combines with J gene TRBJ1-2, with 7 bases aligning to TRBD1. J was trimmed by 0 bases and V by 5 bases; bases with no gene match: 6. The CDR3 extends over 15 amino acids. The CDR3 region is CASSPGTAANYGYTF. The CDR3 region has the DNA TGTGCCAGCAGTCCCGGGACAGCGGCTAACTATGGCTACACCTTC.

In its sample, this clonotype is medium-sized. This chain uses TRBV12-3 or TRBV12-4 with TRBJ1-2; maybe TRBD1 (6 bases). The CDR3 has 14 residues. The ends were cut back, 5 bases at V and 2 bases at J, with 12 bases in the middle. The CDR3 DNA is TGTGCCAGCAGTGAAACAGGGCGGAACTATGGCTACACCTTC. This gives the protein CASSETGRNYGYTF.

This clonotype qualifies as medium-sized (0.01 to 0.1%). The chain's CDR3 is CASSIAGFVPYGYTF. The DNA for the CDR3 is TGTGCCAGCAGTATCGCAGGGTTTGTCCCCTATGGCTACACCTTC. The chain recombines TRBV12-3 or TRBV12-4 with TRBJ1-2; possibly TRBD1 for D (5 bases). This CDR3 comprises 15 residues. Trimming removed 5 bases from V and 4 bases from J, with 17 bases in between.

By its share, this clonotype is medium-sized. The chain joins TRBV12-3 or TRBV12-4 to TRBJ1-2; unclear D gene. The CDR3 runs 13 residues. Trimming pared 6 bases from V and 7 bases from J, leaving 15 bases between. CDR3: CASRTGGLGGYTF. In DNA form, the CDR3 reads TGTGCCAGCAGGACGGGAGGCCTAGGTGGCTACACCTTC.

This clonotype is termed large. This chain connects TRBV12-3 or TRBV12-4 to TRBJ1-2, with TRBD1 matching 7 bases. The ends lost 3 bases at V and 7 bases at J; junction bases unmatched: 8. The CDR3 has 14 amino acids. The CDR3 coding sequence is TGTGCCAGCAGTTTGTCCGACAGGGCGGCTGGCTACACCTTC. It is translated as CASSLSDRAAGYTF.

By share, this clonotype ranks as medium-sized. V and J are TRBV12-3 or TRBV12-4 and TRBJ1-2, with D tentatively TRBD1 (5 bases). The V end lost 5 bases, the J end lost 5 bases, and 9 bases lay between the germline ends. The CDR3 loop spans 12 amino acids. CDR3 DNA: TGTGCCAGCAGTCCAGACAGATATGGCTACACCTTC. Translating gives CASSPDRYGYTF.

This clonotype showed up many times. This chain links TRBV12-3 or TRBV12-4 with TRBJ1-2; D is ambiguous. CDR3 size: 13 residues. V was cut by 10 bases and J by 0 bases, with 12 bases left in between. In DNA form, the CDR3 reads TGTGCCAACTCCCGGAGGGCTAACTATGGCTACACCTTC. As protein: CANSRRANYGYTF.

The V and J genes are TRBV12-3 or TRBV12-4 and TRBJ1-2; tentative D call: TRBD1 (5 bases). Deletions cut 5 bases from V and 4 bases from J, with 11 bases between. This CDR3 spans 13 amino acids. The DNA for the CDR3 is TGTGCCAGCAGTCCGGGACGGCTCTATGGCTACACCTTC. Its protein is CASSPGRLYGYTF.

Judged by abundance, this clonotype is medium-sized (0.01 to 0.1%). V usage is TRBV12-3 or TRBV12-4 and J usage is TRBJ1-2, with unresolved D. V was clipped by 1 base and J by 4 bases, with 7 bases between them. The CDR3 covers 13 residues. CDR3 protein: CASSLGRRYGYTF. CDR3 DNA sequence: TGTGCCAGCAGTTTAGGGCGTCGCTATGGCTACACCTTC.

By frequency in the sample, this clonotype is medium-sized (0.01 to 0.1%). The chain uses TRBV12-3 or TRBV12-4 and TRBJ1-2, with D unclear. The V end was cut by 3 bases, the J end by 4 bases, with 15 bases between. There are 15 residues in the CDR3. The DNA of the CDR3 is TGTGCCAGCAGTTTGAACAGAGAGGCCTTCTATGGCTACACCTTC. Translated: CASSLNREAFYGYTF.

By sample share, this clonotype is medium-sized. J is TRBJ1-2 and V is TRBV12-3 or TRBV12-4; D uncertain. This CDR3 comprises 12 residues. Trimming left V 6 bases short and J 8 bases short, with 13 bases between. Here the CDR3 reads CASSPGESGYTF. CDR3 coding DNA: TGTGCCAGCAGCCCGGGAGAGTCGGGCTACACCTTC.

This clonotype is termed medium-sized (0.01 to 0.1%). This chain uses TRBV12-3 or TRBV12-4 with TRBJ1-2; unclear D gene. The V and J ends lost 2 bases and 4 bases respectively, with 8 bases between them. This CDR3 contains 13 residues. CDR3 nucleotide sequence: TGTGCCAGCAGTTTAAGACAATTCTATGGCTACACCTTC. This translates into CASSLRQFYGYTF.

This clonotype rates as medium-sized. The chain carries TRBV12-3 or TRBV12-4 and TRBJ1-2, with D hard to call. V shed 5 bases and J shed 8 bases, with 15 bases lying between them. The CDR3 is 13 residues long. For the CDR3, the DNA is TGTGCCAGCAGTCCCAGAGAGGGTCGGGGCTACACCTTC. It encodes CASSPREGRGYTF.

By sample share, this clonotype is large. CDR3 protein: CASSTGLQGGYTF. The CDR3 nucleotides read TGTGCCAGCAGTACGGGACTTCAAGGTGGCTACACCTTC. The genes are TRBV12-3 or TRBV12-4 and TRBJ1-2; the D gene is possibly TRBD1 (5 bases). The CDR3 runs 13 residues. Trimming took 5 bases from V and 7 from J, leaving 14 bases between them.

This clonotype is categorized as medium-sized. The chain links TRBV12-3 or TRBV12-4 to TRBJ1-2; D remains ambiguous. Trimming pared 8 bases from V and 4 bases from J, leaving 8 bases between. This CDR3 comprises 11 residues. CDR3 coding DNA: TGTGCCAGCTCGTGGGGCTATGGCTACACCTTC. Translation gives CASSWGYGYTF.

This clonotype rates as medium-sized. The V and J genes are TRBV12-3 or TRBV12-4 and TRBJ1-2, with a weak D call TRBD1 (6 bases). V lost 7 bases, J lost 6 bases, and 12 bases lay in between. The CDR3 loop spans 12 amino acids. As DNA, the CDR3 is TGTGCCAGCACCGAAACAGGGAATGGCTACACCTTC. Its protein product is CASTETGNGYTF.

This clonotype has ten or more counts. The chain combines TRBV12-3 or TRBV12-4 with TRBJ1-2; D unresolved. The CDR3 totals 15 residues. Trimming stripped 1 base from V and 0 bases from J, with 9 bases between. The DNA for the CDR3 is TGTGCCAGCAGTTTAGTGGTCGGGTCTAACTATGGCTACACCTTC. It encodes CASSLVVGSNYGYTF.

This clonotype rates as medium-sized. The rearrangement links TRBV12-3 or TRBV12-4 to TRBJ1-2; TRBD1 aligns across 7 bases. The CDR3 is 15 amino acids. V shed 7 bases, J shed 3 bases, and the junction held 11 bases outside the gene matches. Here the CDR3 reads CASTPTGIGYYGYTF. The DNA for the CDR3 is TGTGCCAGCACCCCGACAGGGATAGGGTACTATGGCTACACCTTC.

By sample share, this clonotype is medium-sized. The genes are TRBV12-3 or TRBV12-4 and TRBJ1-2; D may be TRBD1 (5 bases). Trimming shortened V by 3 bases and J by 8 bases, and 13 bases separated the two germline ends. This CDR3 is 13 amino acids long. The CDR3 nucleotides are TGTGCCAGCAGTTTCTCCAGGGAGGGAGGCTACACCTTC. Translation gives CASSFSREGGYTF.

This clonotype is deemed medium-sized. The rearrangement joins TRBV12-3 or TRBV12-4 to TRBJ1-2; D remains ambiguous. The CDR3 has 14 residues. V lost 8 bases, J lost 4 bases, and 17 bases lay in between. The CDR3 DNA is TGTGCCAGCTTAGGAGGTATAGCGGGCTATGGCTACACCTTC. Amino acid sequence: CASLGGIAGYGYTF.

By sample fraction, this clonotype is medium-sized. This rearrangement joins TRBV12-3 or TRBV12-4 to TRBJ1-2; D not certain. V was clipped by 7 bases and J by 5 bases, with 11 bases between them. CDR3 size: 12 residues. The CDR3 nucleotides read TGTGCCAGCACCCAATCCGGATATGGCTACACCTTC. Protein: CASTQSGYGYTF.

This clonotype was detected a few times. This chain uses TRBV12-3 or TRBV12-4 with TRBJ1-2; D is unclear. This CDR3 is built from 13 residues. V lost 5 bases and J 5 bases, leaving 12 bases between the germline ends. Here the CDR3 DNA reads TGTGCCAGCAGTCCTGAAAGTTATTATGGCTACACCTTC. It translates to CASSPESYYGYTF.